These T cell receptor beta chains were read from a single sample in a study of cytomegalovirus exposure and HLA in healthy donors. The data were produced by immunoSEQ multiplex PCR, yet TCRdb's version contains in-frame clones alone and is incomplete. The sample includes about 120,000 clones, around three fifths of them seen just once. The sequencing sample was made of PBMCs. All receptors derive from a woman aged 40 to 50 in good health and CMV-seropositive. The CDR3 runs from the conserved cysteine through the conserved F or W. The D gene is left open where the match is weak. Some rows mark clone size as missing; the rest say once, few, many or name a class of expanded clone.

d_call clone_size j_call v_call cdr3_aa cdr3_nt
TRBD2 few TRBJ2-7 TRBV11-2 CASSLEGGSQGEQYF TGTGCCAGCAGCTTAGAGGGAGGGAGTCAGGGCGAGCAGTACTTC
TRBD2 - TRBJ2-3 TRBV9 CASSVASPAGGTDTQYF TGTGCCAGCAGCGTAGCTTCTCCAGCGGGGGGCACAGATACGCAGTATTTT
- - TRBJ1-5 TRBV10-3 CAIREGGTRDQPQHF TGTGCCATCAGGGAGGGAGGGACTAGGGATCAGCCCCAGCATTTT
TRBD1 - TRBJ2-2 TRBV5-1 CASSLGTGPNTGELFF TGCGCCAGCAGCTTGGGGACAGGCCCGAACACCGGGGAGCTGTTTTTT
- - TRBJ2-1 TRBV5-1 CASSPWPLCNEQFF TGCGCCAGCAGCCCTTGGCCCCTCTGCAATGAGCAGTTCTTC
- - TRBJ1-1 TRBV7-9 CASSRQNMNTEAFF TGTGCCAGCAGCCGACAGAACATGAACACTGAAGCTTTCTTT
TRBD1 - TRBJ2-7 TRBV5-4 CASSLGGPYEQYF TGTGCCAGCAGCTTAGGGGGCCCCTACGAGCAGTACTTC
- - TRBJ2-7 TRBV27 CASSRRERGEQYF TGTGCCAGCAGTAGGAGAGAACGGGGCGAGCAGTACTTC
TRBD1 - TRBJ2-4 TRBV2 CASSVTGGFTKNIQYF TGTGCCAGCAGTGTGACAGGGGGTTTTACCAAAAACATTCAGTACTTC
- - TRBJ2-1 TRBV6-1 CASSETIDNEQFF TGTGCCAGCAGTGAAACGATAGACAATGAGCAGTTCTTC
TRBD1 - TRBJ1-2 TRBV11-2 CASSSLGQGVSYTF TGTGCCAGCAGCTCCCTTGGACAGGGGGTTAGCTACACCTTC
- few TRBJ2-1 TRBV21-1 CASSKPASGRRNEQFF TGTGCCAGCAGCAAACCGGCTAGCGGGAGGAGGAATGAGCAGTTCTTC
- - TRBJ2-7 TRBV7-2 CASSYPGGEQYF TGTGCCAGCAGCTACCCCGGGGGCGAGCAGTACTTC
- - TRBJ1-2 TRBV29-1 CSVTPRGGSLYGYTF TGCAGCGTTACCCCCCGGGGGGGAAGCTTGTATGGCTACACCTTC
- - TRBJ2-5 TRBV2 CASIEGETQYF TGTGCCAGCATAGAGGGAGAGACCCAGTACTTC
- few TRBJ2-2 TRBV5-1 CASSIGGGDTGELFF TGCGCCAGCAGCATAGGCGGAGGGGACACCGGGGAGCTGTTTTTT
TRBD2 - TRBJ2-3 TRBV7-8 CASSTYSGGEGGTDTQYF TGTGCCAGCAGCACCTATAGCGGGGGGGAAGGCGGCACAGATACGCAGTATTTT